Following are 8 T cell receptor beta chains from one sample sequenced in a study of blood T cell repertoires in COVID-19. Clones were read by immunoSEQ multiplex PCR, and TCRdb kept only the in-frame ones, dropping some. The table lists about 190,000 clones, more than 75% of them singletons. Sequencing used PBMCs or T cells enriched from blood (not recorded which). These receptors were collected from a woman aged 50 to 60 who had recovered from COVID-19.

The rearrangement joins TRBV7-2 to TRBJ2-1, with 12 bases fitting TRBD2. V was pared by 8 bases and J by 9 bases, with 11 bases of the junction left unmatched. The CDR3 covers 15 residues. CDR1 and CDR2 (germline): SGHTA, FQGNSA. The CDR3 spells CASQFTPSGRVEQFF. CDR3 coding DNA: TGTGCCAGCCAATTTACGCCTAGCGGGAGGGTTGAGCAGTTCTTC.

In DNA, the CDR3 is TGTGCCAGCAGTGTTTTAGCGGGGGACACAGATACGCAGTATTTT. Its translation: CASSVLAGDTDTQYF. The V and J genes are TRBV2 and TRBJ2-3; 9 bases agree with TRBD2. The CDR3 covers 15 residues. The V and J ends lost 4 bases and 2 bases, in that order; junction bases with no gene match: 4. Germline V gene sequence: CDR1 SNHLY, CDR2 FYNNEI.

The gene calls are TRBV6-6 and TRBJ1-2; 8 nucleotides align to TRBD1. Unmatched junction bases numbered 7, after V lost 7 bases and J lost 3 bases. Germline CDR1 MNHNY, CDR2 SVGAGI (reference sequence). The CDR3 extends over 14 amino acids. The CDR3, as DNA: TGTGCCAGCACCACAGGGGGGTCAGACTATGGCTACACCTTC. As protein: CASTTGGSDYGYTF.

The rearrangement joins TRBV7-2 to TRBJ2-2, with TRBD2 matching 9 bases. The germline gives CDR1 SGHTA, CDR2 FQGNSA. The J segment lost 1 base and the V segment lost 5 bases, leaving 5 bases of the junction unmatched. The CDR3 is made up of 16 amino acids. The CDR3 nucleotides are TGTGCCAGCAGCATGACTAGCGGAGGGAACACCGGGGAGCTGTTTTTT. Translation: CASSMTSGGNTGELFF.

This chain uses TRBV19 with TRBJ2-1; 8 bases align to TRBD2. V gave up 4 bases and J gave up 8 bases; unmatched junction bases: 13. The CDR3 extends over 16 amino acids. CDR1 and CDR2 (germline): LNHDA, SQIVND (reference sequence). In DNA, the CDR3 is TGTGCCAGTAGTACAAGACCCGGGACTAGTTACTATGAGCAGTTCTTC. The encoded protein is CASSTRPGTSYYEQFF.

This sequence joins TRBV19 and TRBJ1-1; the D is unclear. From germline, CDR1 is LNHDA and CDR2 SQIVND (reference sequence). V was clipped by 5 bases and J by 2 bases, with 9 bases between them. The CDR3 contains 13 residues. CDR3 DNA: TGTGCCAGTAGTCTCGAGTATAACACTGAAGCTTTCTTT. As protein: CASSLEYNTEAFF.

The rearrangement joins TRBV6-5 to TRBJ1-4, with 11 bases matching TRBD1. The germline V gene encodes CDR1 MNHEY and CDR2 SVGAGI. The CDR3 totals 16 residues. Trimming cost V 0 bases and J 8 bases; bases outside gene matches: 5. The CDR3 loop reads CASSYSDRGPGEKLFF. The CDR3 DNA is TGTGCCAGCAGTTACTCGGACAGGGGGCCAGGGGAAAAACTGTTTTTT.

In this sample, this clone turned up a few times. The chain has TRBV19 and TRBJ1-2, with D possibly TRBD1 on 6 matching bases. Trimming shortened V by 7 bases and J by 4 bases, and 22 bases separated the two germline ends. The CDR3 contains 16 residues. CDR1 is LNHDA, CDR2 SQIVND, per germline (reference sequence). The CDR3 here is CASNPPGPAGVYGYTF. CDR3 DNA: TGTGCCAGTAACCCCCCTGGCCCGGCAGGGGTCTATGGCTACACCTTC.